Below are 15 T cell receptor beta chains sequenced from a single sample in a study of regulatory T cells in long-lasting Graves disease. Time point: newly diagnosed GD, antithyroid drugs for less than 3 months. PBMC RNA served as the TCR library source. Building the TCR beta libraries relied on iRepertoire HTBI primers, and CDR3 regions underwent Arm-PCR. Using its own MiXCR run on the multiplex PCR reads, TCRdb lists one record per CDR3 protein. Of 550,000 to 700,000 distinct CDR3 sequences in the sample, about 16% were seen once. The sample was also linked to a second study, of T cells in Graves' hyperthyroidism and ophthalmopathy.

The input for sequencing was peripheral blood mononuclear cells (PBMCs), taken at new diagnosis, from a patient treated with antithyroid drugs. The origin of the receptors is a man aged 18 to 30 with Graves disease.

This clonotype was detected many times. Written as DNA, the CDR3 is TGTGCCAGCGCCGAGATATTAGGGTGGATGACAGATACGCAGTATTTT. It yields the protein CASAEILGWMTDTQYF. The chain combines TRBV27 with TRBJ2-3; D is unresolved. The CDR3 has 16 amino acids. V lost 8 bases, J lost 3 bases, and 21 bases lay in between. Germline assignment: CDR1 MNHEY and CDR2 SMNVEV (reference sequence).

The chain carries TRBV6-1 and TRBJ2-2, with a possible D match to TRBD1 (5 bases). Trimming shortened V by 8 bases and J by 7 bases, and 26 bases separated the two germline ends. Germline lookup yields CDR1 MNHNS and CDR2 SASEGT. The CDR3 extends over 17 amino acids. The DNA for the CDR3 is TGTGCCAGCTCCTCACTTGGGGTTGGGGCGAATGGCGGGGAGCTGTTTTTT. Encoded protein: CASSSLGVGANGGELFF.

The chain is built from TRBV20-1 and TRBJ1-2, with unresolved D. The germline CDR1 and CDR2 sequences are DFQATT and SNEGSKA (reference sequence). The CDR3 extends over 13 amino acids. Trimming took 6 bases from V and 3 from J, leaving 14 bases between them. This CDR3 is CSAHGLNDYGYTF. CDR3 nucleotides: TGCAGTGCCCACGGACTGAATGACTATGGCTACACCTTC.

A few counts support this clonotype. CDR3 in DNA: TGTGCCAGCAGCCAAGGGGGGTGGGGGATCCTGAATGGTGAGCAGTTCTTC. Amino acids: CASSQGGWGILNGEQFF. The chain carries TRBV3-1 and TRBJ2-1, with D perhaps being TRBD1 or TRBD2 (5 bases each). CDR3 length equals 17 residues. Germline CDR1 LGHDT, CDR2 YNNKEL (reference sequence). Trimming took 1 base from V and 9 from J, leaving 22 bases between them.

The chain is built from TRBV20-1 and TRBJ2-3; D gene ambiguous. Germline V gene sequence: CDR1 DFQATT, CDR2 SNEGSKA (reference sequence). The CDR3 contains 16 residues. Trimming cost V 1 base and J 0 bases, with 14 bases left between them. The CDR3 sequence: CSARVGGFASTDTQYF. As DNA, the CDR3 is TGCAGTGCTAGAGTGGGCGGATTCGCTAGCACAGATACGCAGTATTTT.

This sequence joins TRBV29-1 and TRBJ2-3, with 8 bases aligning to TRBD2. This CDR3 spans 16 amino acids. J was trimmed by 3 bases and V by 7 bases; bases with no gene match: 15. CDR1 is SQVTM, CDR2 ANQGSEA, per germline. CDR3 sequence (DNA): TGCAGCGCGGGGGGGAGGGCTAGCGGTATGACAGATACGCAGTATTTT. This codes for CSAGGRASGMTDTQYF.

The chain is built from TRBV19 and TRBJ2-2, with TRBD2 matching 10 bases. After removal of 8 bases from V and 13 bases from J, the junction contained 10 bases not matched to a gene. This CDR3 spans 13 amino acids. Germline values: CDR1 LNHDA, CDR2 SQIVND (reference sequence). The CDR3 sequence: CASSPGLASMLFF. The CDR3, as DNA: TGTGCCAGTTCCCCGGGACTAGCGAGTATGCTGTTTTTT.

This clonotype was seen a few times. CDR3 sequence (DNA): TGTGCCAGCAGCGCCCCACTCGGAGGGCCACGGGATGAGCAGTTCTTC. Amino acids: CASSAPLGGPRDEQFF. This chain joins TRBV7-3 and TRBJ2-1, with a possible D match to TRBD2 (6 bases). V lost 5 bases, J lost 8 bases, and 22 bases lay in between. CDR3 length equals 16 residues. CDR1 is SGHTA and CDR2 is FQGTGA in the germline V gene.

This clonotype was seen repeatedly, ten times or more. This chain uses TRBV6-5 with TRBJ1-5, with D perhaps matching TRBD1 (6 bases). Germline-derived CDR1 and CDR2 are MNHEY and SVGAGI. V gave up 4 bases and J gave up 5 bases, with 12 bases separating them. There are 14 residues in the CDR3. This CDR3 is CASSLGRTDQPQHF. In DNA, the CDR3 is TGTGCCAGCAGTTTAGGACGGACAGATCAGCCCCAGCATTTT.

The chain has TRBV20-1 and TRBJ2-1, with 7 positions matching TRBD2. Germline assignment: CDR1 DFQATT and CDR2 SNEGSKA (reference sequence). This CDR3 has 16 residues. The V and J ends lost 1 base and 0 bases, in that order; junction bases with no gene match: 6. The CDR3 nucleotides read TGCAGTGCTAGAGCTCTTAGCGGGTACTCCTACAATGAGCAGTTCTTC. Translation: CSARALSGYSYNEQFF.

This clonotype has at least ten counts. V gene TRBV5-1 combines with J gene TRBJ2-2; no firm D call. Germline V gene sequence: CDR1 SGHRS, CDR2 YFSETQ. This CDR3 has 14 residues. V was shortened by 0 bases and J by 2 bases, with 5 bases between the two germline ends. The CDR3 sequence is CASSLADNTGELFF. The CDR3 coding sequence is TGCGCCAGCAGCTTGGCAGATAACACCGGGGAGCTGTTTTTT.

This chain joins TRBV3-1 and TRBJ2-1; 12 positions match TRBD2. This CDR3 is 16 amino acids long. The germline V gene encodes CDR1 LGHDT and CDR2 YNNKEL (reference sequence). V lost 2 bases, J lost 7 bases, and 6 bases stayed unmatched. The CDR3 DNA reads TGTGCCAGCAGCCAATCGAGACTAGCGGGAGATAATGAGCAGTTCTTC. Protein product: CASSQSRLAGDNEQFF.

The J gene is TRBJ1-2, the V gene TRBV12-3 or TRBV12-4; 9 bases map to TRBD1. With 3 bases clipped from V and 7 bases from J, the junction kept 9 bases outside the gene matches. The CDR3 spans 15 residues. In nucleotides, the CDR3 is TGTGCCAGCAGTTTGATGGGACAGGGAACTGGTGGCTACACCTTC. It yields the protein CASSLMGQGTGGYTF.

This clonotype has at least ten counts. The CDR3 sequence is CSVQVLTGGSYEQYF. CDR3 nucleotides: TGCAGCGTCCAAGTCTTGACAGGGGGCTCCTACGAGCAGTACTTC. The chain uses TRBV29-1 and TRBJ2-7; 9 positions agree with TRBD1. Germline-derived CDR1 and CDR2 are SQVTM and ANQGSEA. The CDR3 length is 15 residues. The ends lost 6 bases at V and 0 bases at J; junction bases unmatched: 9.

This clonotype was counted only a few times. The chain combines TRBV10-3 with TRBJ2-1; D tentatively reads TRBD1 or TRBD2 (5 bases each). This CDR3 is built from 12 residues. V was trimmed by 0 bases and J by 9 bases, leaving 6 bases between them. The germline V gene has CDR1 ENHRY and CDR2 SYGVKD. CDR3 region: CAISESGGEQFF. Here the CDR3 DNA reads TGTGCCATCAGTGAGTCTGGGGGTGAGCAGTTCTTC.